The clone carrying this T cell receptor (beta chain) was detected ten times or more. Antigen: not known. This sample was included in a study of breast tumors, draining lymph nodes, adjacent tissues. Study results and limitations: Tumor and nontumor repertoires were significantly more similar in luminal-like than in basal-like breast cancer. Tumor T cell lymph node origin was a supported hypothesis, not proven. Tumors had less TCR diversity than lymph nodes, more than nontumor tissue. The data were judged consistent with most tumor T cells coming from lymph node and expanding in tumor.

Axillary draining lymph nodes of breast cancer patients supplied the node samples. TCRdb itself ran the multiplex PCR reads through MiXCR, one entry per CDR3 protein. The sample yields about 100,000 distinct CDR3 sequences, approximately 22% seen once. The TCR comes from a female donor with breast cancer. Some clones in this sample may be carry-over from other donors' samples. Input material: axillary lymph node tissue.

CDR3 in amino acids: CASRQAAGEQYF. CDR3 nucleotide sequence: TGTGCTTCAAGACAGGCCGCCGGGGAGCAGTACTTC. The chain joins TRBV27 to TRBJ2-7; tentatively, D is TRBD1 (6 bases). The germline V gene encodes CDR1 MNHEY and CDR2 SMNVEV (reference sequence). The CDR3 contains 12 residues.